Below, 22 T cell receptor beta chains from the same sample are listed, as sequenced in a study of graft-versus-host responses after intestinal transplantation. Clones were read by immunoSEQ multiplex PCR, and TCRdb kept only the in-frame ones, dropping some. The table has approximately 13,000 clones, more than 85% seen once; the top ten hold 4% to 5.5%. Sequencing used PBMCs, obtained approximately 35 months after intestinal transplantation. These receptors all come from a human patient who received an intestinal transplant, so some T cells may come from the graft donor.

This clone was detected a few times. The chain combines TRBV19 with TRBJ2-4; D remains ambiguous. The CDR3 is 17 amino acids. V was trimmed by 3 bases and J by 0 bases, leaving 15 bases between them. The germline CDR1 and CDR2 sequences are LNHDA and SQIVND (reference sequence). The CDR3 DNA sequence: TGTGCCAGTAGTATTGATCAACGAAACTTAGCCAAAAACATTCAGTACTTC. Translation: CASSIDQRNLAKNIQYF.

V and J are TRBV2 and TRBJ1-4; D unresolved. This CDR3 is 12 amino acids long. The V end was cut by 7 bases, the J end by 7 bases, with 10 bases between. Germline V gene data show CDR1 as SNHLY and CDR2 as FYNNEI. The CDR3 bases are TGTGCCAGCAACCGGTGGGGTGAAAAACTGTTTTTT. This sequence encodes CASNRWGEKLFF.

This sequence joins TRBV5-8 and TRBJ1-5; the D gene is possibly TRBD1 (5 bases). This CDR3 has 14 residues. Trimming took 1 base from V and 0 from J, leaving 5 bases between them. Germline CDR1 and CDR2: SGHTS and YDEGEE. The CDR3 bases are TGTGCCAGCAGCTTGACAGGTAGCAATCAGCCCCAGCATTTT. Its protein product is CASSLTGSNQPQHF.

The chain has TRBV5-6 and TRBJ1-4; D gene uncertain. This CDR3 has 15 residues. Per germline, CDR1 SGHDT and CDR2 YYEEEE. Trimming took off 1 base at V and 8 bases at J, with 15 bases between the two ends. The CDR3 DNA reads TGTGCCAGCAGCTTGTTCCTACGTTTGGACGAAAAACTGTTTTTT. Its protein is CASSLFLRLDEKLFF.

The chain uses TRBV18 and TRBJ1-1; no clear D. Germline assignment: CDR1 KGHSH and CDR2 LQKENI. The ends were cut back, 4 bases at V and 6 bases at J, with 9 bases in the middle. The CDR3 has 12 amino acids. CDR3 coding DNA: TGTGCCAGCTCACAGGAATGGTCTGAAGCTTTCTTT. Translating it yields CASSQEWSEAFF.

This clone appeared a single time. This rearrangement joins TRBV5-4 to TRBJ1-1, with unresolved D. CDR1 and CDR2 (germline): SGHNT, YYREEE (reference sequence). Trimming left V 2 bases short and J 2 bases short, with 1 base between. The CDR3 extends over 11 amino acids. As DNA, the CDR3 is TGTGCCAGCAGCTTAAACACTGAAGCTTTCTTT. It specifies CASSLNTEAFF.

This clone was detected once. The chain carries TRBV9 and TRBJ2-5, with 8 bases fitting TRBD2. The J call may be wrong; the DNA end is better matched by TRBJ2-7. Germline V gene sequence: CDR1 SGDLS, CDR2 YYNGEE. The CDR3 is 14 residues long. The CDR3 DNA follows: TGTGCCAGCAGCGCGACGGGGGGGCCCCACGAGCAGTACTTC. This sequence encodes CASSATGGPHEQYF.

CDR3 in DNA: TGTGCCAGCAGTCCGCGGGACAGGGGGCCGGCTTGGGACACCTTC. Its protein product is CASSPRDRGPAWDTF. The rearrangement links TRBV6-5 to TRBJ1-2, with TRBD1 identical over 12 bases. This CDR3 region has 15 residues. V lost 5 bases and J lost 12; bases outside the gene matches: 13. The V gene's germline CDR1 is MNHEY and CDR2 SVGAGI.

This chain links TRBV6-1 with TRBJ1-1; 7 bases align to TRBD1. From germline, CDR1 is MNHNS and CDR2 SASEGT. V dropped 8 bases and J dropped 4; count of bases not matched to a gene: 4. This CDR3 has 12 amino acids. CDR3 in amino acids: CASLDRSTEAFF. The DNA of the CDR3 is TGTGCCAGCCTGGACAGGAGCACTGAAGCTTTCTTT.

J is TRBJ2-7 and V is TRBV9, with D perhaps TRBD1 (6 bases). CDR3 length equals 15 residues. V was clipped by 2 bases and J by 0 bases, with 12 bases between them. Germline-derived CDR1 and CDR2 are SGDLS and YYNGEE. This CDR3 is CASSVSGASSYEQYF. CDR3 coding DNA: TGTGCCAGCAGCGTCTCAGGGGCCTCCTCCTACGAGCAGTACTTC.

This chain uses TRBV9 with TRBJ1-1; 9 bases are a match to TRBD1. Germline lookup yields CDR1 SGDLS and CDR2 YYNGEE. V shed 4 bases, J shed 1 base, and the junction held 2 bases outside the gene matches. The CDR3 sequence is 14 residues long. In DNA form, the CDR3 reads TGTGCCAGCAGCCCGGGACAGGGGAACACTGAAGCTTTCTTT. Its protein product is CASSPGQGNTEAFF.

The CDR3 DNA follows: TGTGCCAGCAGCCCCGGGTGGGGGGGGAACACAGATACGCAGTATTTT. Amino acid sequence: CASSPGWGGNTDTQYF. This chain uses TRBV7-3 with TRBJ2-3; TRBD2 agrees at 7 bases. Germline V gene lookup returns CDR1 SGHTA and CDR2 FQGTGA. V was pared by 5 bases and J by 2 bases, with 10 bases of the junction left unmatched. This CDR3 spans 16 amino acids.

This rearrangement joins TRBV7-3 to TRBJ1-6; D remains ambiguous. Germline V CDR1 and CDR2: SGHTA, FQGTGA. Trimming pared 0 bases from V and 0 bases from J, leaving 6 bases between. The CDR3 is 16 residues long. Here the CDR3 reads CASSLTGNSYNSPLHF. In DNA form, the CDR3 reads TGTGCCAGCAGCTTAACAGGGAACTCCTATAATTCACCCCTCCACTTT.

This rearrangement joins TRBV20-1 to TRBJ2-5; D is unresolved. Germline V gene data show CDR1 as DFQATT and CDR2 as SNEGSKA (reference sequence). Trimming cost V 0 bases and J 5 bases, with 4 bases left between them. The CDR3 consists of 11 residues. This chain's CDR3 is CSARELETQYF. In DNA form, the CDR3 reads TGCAGTGCTAGAGAGTTGGAGACCCAGTACTTC.

This chain joins TRBV19 and TRBJ1-3; tentative D call: TRBD1 (5 bases). Germline-derived CDR1 and CDR2 are LNHDA and SQIVND (reference sequence). V lost 6 bases and J lost 4, with 16 bases in between. The CDR3 length is 15 residues. The CDR3, as DNA: TGTGCCAGTAGCCTAAGCACAGGATCCGGAAACACCATATATTTT. Translation gives CASSLSTGSGNTIYF.

This chain connects TRBV5-6 to TRBJ1-2; D is perhaps TRBD1 (5 bases). Germline lookup yields CDR1 SGHDT and CDR2 YYEEEE. The V end was cut by 0 bases, the J end by 1 base, with 13 bases between. The CDR3 has 16 amino acids. The CDR3 DNA follows: TGTGCCAGCAGCTTGGTTAGTCAGGGAATTAACTATGGCTACACCTTC. Its translation: CASSLVSQGINYGYTF.

V usage is TRBV7-9 and J usage is TRBJ2-7, with D perhaps TRBD1 (7 bases). Trimming cost V 5 bases and J 2 bases, with 19 bases left between them. Germline CDR1 reads SEHNR; CDR2 reads FQNEAQ (reference sequence). The CDR3 spans 16 residues. This chain's CDR3 is CASSTQQGRWPYEQYF. CDR3 DNA: TGTGCCAGCAGCACCCAACAGGGGAGGTGGCCCTACGAGCAGTACTTC.

The chain uses TRBV19 and TRBJ2-5; TRBD2 matches 7 bases. The CDR3 is 15 residues long. J lost 2 bases, V lost 3 bases, and 6 bases had no gene match. Germline assignment: CDR1 LNHDA and CDR2 SQIVND (reference sequence). As DNA, the CDR3 is TGTGCCAGTAGTATGGGGGGGGTACGGCAAGAGACCCAGTACTTC. Translation: CASSMGGVRQETQYF.

About this clone itself: Without the conserved terminal phenylalanine or tryptophan, this CDR3 likely stems from a read error. This chain links TRBV5-6 with TRBJ1-2, with D unresolved. This CDR3 has 14 residues. The V end was cut by 4 bases, the J end by 4 bases, with 14 bases between. Germline CDR1 reads SGHDT; CDR2 reads YYEEEE. The CDR3 DNA follows: TGTGCCAGCAGCGGCGATAGAATTCCCTATGGCTACACCGTC. Protein: CASSGDRIPYGYTV.

The chain links TRBV7-2 to TRBJ2-2, with a weak D call TRBD2 (6 bases). Trimming shortened V by 0 bases and J by 3 bases, and 14 bases separated the two germline ends. CDR1 is SGHTA, CDR2 FQGNSA, per germline. The CDR3 loop spans 17 amino acids. This CDR3 reads CASSLARGSGHTGELFF. As DNA, the CDR3 is TGTGCCAGCAGCTTAGCACGCGGTAGCGGACACACCGGGGAGCTGTTTTTT.

This clone was seen a single time. This chain joins TRBV19 and TRBJ2-2, with unresolved D. This CDR3 is 11 amino acids long. The V gene lost 8 bases and the J gene lost 3 bases, with 4 bases spanning the gap. The germline gives CDR1 LNHDA, CDR2 SQIVND (reference sequence). The CDR3 coding sequence is TGTGCCAGTCGAGACACCGGGGAGCTGTTTTTT. Translation gives CASRDTGELFF.

This chain joins TRBV5-6 and TRBJ2-2; 7 nucleotides agree with TRBD2. Trimming cost V 4 bases and J 6 bases; bases outside gene matches: 6. This CDR3 has 14 residues. Germline V gene data show CDR1 as SGHDT and CDR2 as YYEEEE. Here the CDR3 DNA reads TGTGCCAGCAGCCCGGGGAGGGGCGCCGGGGAGCTGTTTTTT. It encodes CASSPGRGAGELFF. The whole variable domain, filled in from reference TRBV5-6 and TRBJ2-2, reads DAGVTQSPTHLIKTRGQQVTLRCSPKSGHDTVSWYQQALGQGPQFIFQYYEEEERQRGNFPDRFSGHQFPNYSSELNVNALLLGDSALYLCASSPGRGAGELFFGEGSRLTVL.